This TCR beta chain was identified in a study of blood T cells in healthy people across ages (dated by TCRdb to 2014 to 2015). As for the study more broadly: In model experiments, template switching captured about one uniquely barcoded TCR beta cDNA molecule for every two T cells. Donors were grouped into four age groups: young (average approximately 16 years), middle-aged (about 40), aged (around 56) and long-lived (over 80). Age-related changes in TCR beta repertoire diversity were measured in the study by deep sequencing normalized with unique cDNA molecular identifiers. To avoid experimental bias, donors of different ages were spread randomly across the sequencing lanes. Using the same blood draw, the study looked at two additional independent replicas of 1 million unique cDNA reads for two donors, one aged 18 to 30 and the other aged 80 or older. Findings and caveats that apply to the study as a whole: The CMV infection status of donors was not known, potentially confounding age-related changes in expanded clonotypes. Bulk unsorted PBMC profiling prevented conclusive comparison of naive and antigen-experienced compartments. As age increased, observed TCR beta diversity per million T cells dropped in a roughly linear way, and a significant reduction was already evident by age 40. A strong correlation was found between observed TCR beta diversity and the percentage of naive T cells measured by flow cytometry. Compared with the aged group, more naive CD4+ T cells, fewer expanded clones and increased TCR diversity were shown by the long-lived group, suggesting age selection. Estimates of total diversity based on one million sequenced T cells were regarded as lower bounds and as underestimates.

Trimming costs V 6 bases and J 2 bases, and their ends lie 1 base apart. Sequences MNHEY (CDR1) and SVGAGI (CDR2) are obtained from the germline V gene. Counted from cysteine to phenylalanine, this CDR3 has 11 amino acids. The retained sequence is limited to the CDR3, 33 bases, with the frame set at the first base. Systemically healthy Caucasian individuals from Russia, 35 to 50 in total and aged roughly 6 to 100 years, were included as donors. Ten milliliters of peripheral blood were drawn from each donor into EDTA-treated Vacutainer tubes. PBMCs were isolated by Ficoll-Paque density-gradient centrifugation, with at least 7 million obtained per sample. Trizol reagent was used to extract total RNA from the PBMCs, yielding at least 5 micrograms per sample. Naive CD45RAhigh/CD27high T cell percentages were measured by flow cytometry on a PBMC aliquot from every donor. Receptor libraries were prepared by 5' RACE. Sequencing took place on an Illumina HiSeq 2500. A second PCR of roughly 6 to 11 cycles was run with a J-beta primer mix and a sample-barcoded 5' primer. A unique molecular identifier was introduced onto each TCR beta cDNA molecule by a template-switch 5' adaptor carrying 12 random nucleotides. Each sample yielded at least 2.5 million CDR3-containing paired-end reads. The Mint cDNA synthesis kit, primed by a TRBC-specific oligonucleotide, was used to synthesize first-strand cDNA from all RNA. After uracil-DNA glycosylase treatment, a first 18-cycle PCR used universal primers M1SS and BC2_uni_R on all cDNA. Turning to the authors' computational methods: For normalization, 1 million high-quality reads, each with a distinct molecular identifier, were randomly selected from each sample. Instead of being binned into consensus sequences, reads that shared molecular identifiers were thrown out. MiTCR, run with a Q25 quality threshold and the strictest error-elimination algorithm, handled CDR3 identification, clonotype clustering and error correction. A nonparametric unseen species model using Euler transformation provided a lower-bound estimate of total TCR beta diversity. The raw public data were reprocessed by TCRdb itself: fastp quality trimming at Q25, MiXCR clonotype calling, in-frame beta chains only. Identical CDR3 proteins give one entry, which carries the most common genes and DNA. These V and J calls derive from TCRdb rather than the authors' analysis. The sample table contains around 1,500,000 distinct CDR3 sequences; only one count was recorded for 28% of them. The ten largest make up approximately 7.7% of the sample.

The sample holds many counts of this clonotype. Its cognate antigen has yet to be identified. No base-level quality is on record; no much larger clone is a single base apart. Recombination linked TRBV6-5 to TRBJ2-2; the D segment cannot be called with confidence. Sample: blood. This clonotype originated in a young woman in good health. The DNA sequence is TGTGCCAGCAGAAACACCGGGGAGCTGTTTTTT. Its protein product is CASRNTGELFF.